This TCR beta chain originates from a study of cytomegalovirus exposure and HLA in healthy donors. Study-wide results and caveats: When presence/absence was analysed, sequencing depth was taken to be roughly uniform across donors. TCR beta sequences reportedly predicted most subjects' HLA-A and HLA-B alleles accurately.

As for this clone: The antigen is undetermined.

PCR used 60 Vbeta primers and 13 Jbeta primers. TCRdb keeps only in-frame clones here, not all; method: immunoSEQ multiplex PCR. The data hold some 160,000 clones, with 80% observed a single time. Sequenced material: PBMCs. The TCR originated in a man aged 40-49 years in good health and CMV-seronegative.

The CDR3 protein is CASSRDAAGGWDEQFF. The CDR3, as DNA: TGCGCCAGCAGCCGGGATGCAGCGGGAGGCTGGGATGAGCAGTTCTTC. This chain links TRBV4-1 with TRBJ2-1, with TRBD2 identical over 9 bases. Germline lookup yields CDR1 MGHRA and CDR2 YSYEKL. With V trimmed by 4 bases and J by 8 bases, 12 bases remained unmatched. The CDR3 sequence is 16 residues long.